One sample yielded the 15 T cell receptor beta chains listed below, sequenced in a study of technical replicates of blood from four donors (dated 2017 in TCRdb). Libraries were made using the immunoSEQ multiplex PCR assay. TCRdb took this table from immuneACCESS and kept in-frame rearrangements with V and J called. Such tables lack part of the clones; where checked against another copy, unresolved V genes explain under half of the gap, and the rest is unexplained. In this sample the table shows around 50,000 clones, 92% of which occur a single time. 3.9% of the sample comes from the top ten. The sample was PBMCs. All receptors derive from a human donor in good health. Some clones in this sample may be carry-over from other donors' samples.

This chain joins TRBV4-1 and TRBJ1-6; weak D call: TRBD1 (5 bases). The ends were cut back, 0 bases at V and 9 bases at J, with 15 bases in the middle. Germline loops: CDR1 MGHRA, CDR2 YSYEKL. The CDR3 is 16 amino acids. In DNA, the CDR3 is TGCGCCAGCAGCCAAGATTCAGGCAGGGCTTCTTCACCCCTCCACTTT. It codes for CASSQDSGRASSPLHF.

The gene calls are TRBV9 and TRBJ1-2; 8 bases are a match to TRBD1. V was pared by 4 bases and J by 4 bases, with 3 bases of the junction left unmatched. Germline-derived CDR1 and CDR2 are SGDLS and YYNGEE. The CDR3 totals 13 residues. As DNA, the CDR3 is TGTGCCAGCAGCCCCGGACAGGGCTATGGCTACACCTTC. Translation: CASSPGQGYGYTF.

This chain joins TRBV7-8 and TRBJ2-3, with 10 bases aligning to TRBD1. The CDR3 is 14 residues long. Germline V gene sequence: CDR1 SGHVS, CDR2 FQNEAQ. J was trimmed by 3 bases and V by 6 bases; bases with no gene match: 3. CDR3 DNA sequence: TGTGCCAGCAGTTCGGGACAGGGGACAGATACGCAGTATTTT. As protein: CASSSGQGTDTQYF.

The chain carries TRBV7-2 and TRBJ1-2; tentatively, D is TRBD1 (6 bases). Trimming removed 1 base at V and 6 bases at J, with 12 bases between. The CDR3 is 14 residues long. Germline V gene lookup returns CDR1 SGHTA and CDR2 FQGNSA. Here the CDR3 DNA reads TGTGCCAGCAGCTTAGTTCCAGGGGAACATGGCTACACCTTC. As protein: CASSLVPGEHGYTF.

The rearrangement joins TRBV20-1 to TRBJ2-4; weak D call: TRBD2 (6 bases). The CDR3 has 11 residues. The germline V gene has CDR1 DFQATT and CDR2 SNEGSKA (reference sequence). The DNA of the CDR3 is TGCAATCCGGGGGTGGAAAACATTCAGTACTTC. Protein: CNPGVENIQYF.

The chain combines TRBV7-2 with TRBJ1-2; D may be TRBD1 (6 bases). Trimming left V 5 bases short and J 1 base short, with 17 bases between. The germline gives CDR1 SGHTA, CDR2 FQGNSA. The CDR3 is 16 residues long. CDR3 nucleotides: TGTGCCAGCAGCCCCTACAGGGTTGAAGTTAACTATGGCTACACCTTC. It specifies CASSPYRVEVNYGYTF. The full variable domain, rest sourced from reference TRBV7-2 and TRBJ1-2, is GAGVSQSPSNKVTEKGKDVELRCDPISGHTALYWYRQSLGQGLEFLIYFQGNSAPDKSGLPSDRFSAERTGGSVSTLTIQRTQQEDSAVYLCASSPYRVEVNYGYTFGSGTRLTVV.

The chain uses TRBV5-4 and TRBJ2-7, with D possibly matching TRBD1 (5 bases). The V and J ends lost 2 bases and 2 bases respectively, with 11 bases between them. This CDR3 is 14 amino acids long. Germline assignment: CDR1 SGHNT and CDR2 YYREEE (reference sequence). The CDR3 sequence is CASSFGAGTYEQYF. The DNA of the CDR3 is TGTGCCAGCAGCTTTGGTGCAGGGACCTACGAGCAGTACTTC.

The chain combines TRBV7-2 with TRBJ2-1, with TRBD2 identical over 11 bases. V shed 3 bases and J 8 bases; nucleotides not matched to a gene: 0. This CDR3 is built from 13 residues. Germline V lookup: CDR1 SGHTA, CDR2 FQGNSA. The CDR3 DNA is TGTGCCAGCAGCTTTAGCGGGGGGGATGAGCAGTTCTTC. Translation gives CASSFSGGDEQFF.

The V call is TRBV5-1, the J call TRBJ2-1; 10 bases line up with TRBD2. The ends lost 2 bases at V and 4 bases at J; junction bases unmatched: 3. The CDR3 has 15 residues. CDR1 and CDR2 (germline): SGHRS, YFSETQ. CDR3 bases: TGCGCCAGCAGCTTAGGGACTAGCGTTTACAATGAGCAGTTCTTC. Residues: CASSLGTSVYNEQFF.

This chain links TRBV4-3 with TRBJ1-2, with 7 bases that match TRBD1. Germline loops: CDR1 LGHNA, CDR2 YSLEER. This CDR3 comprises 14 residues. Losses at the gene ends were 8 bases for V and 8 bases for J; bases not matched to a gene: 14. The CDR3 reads CASSSVDRVLGYTF. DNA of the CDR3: TGCGCCAGCTCCAGCGTCGACAGGGTATTAGGCTACACCTTC.

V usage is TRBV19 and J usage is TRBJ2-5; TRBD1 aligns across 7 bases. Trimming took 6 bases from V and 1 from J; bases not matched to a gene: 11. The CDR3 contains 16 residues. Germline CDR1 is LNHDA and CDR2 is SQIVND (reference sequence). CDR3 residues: CASSADVTGAQETQYF. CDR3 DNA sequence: TGTGCCAGTAGCGCCGACGTAACAGGGGCCCAAGAGACCCAGTACTTC.

The CDR3 region has the DNA TGCGCCAGCAGCCCGGACTCGGGCAGGAACACTGAAGCTTTCTTT. It yields the protein CASSPDSGRNTEAFF. The chain carries TRBV4-3 and TRBJ1-1; D uncertain. The CDR3 consists of 15 residues. V lost 4 bases and J 1 base, leaving 13 bases between the germline ends. The germline gives CDR1 LGHNA, CDR2 YSLEER.

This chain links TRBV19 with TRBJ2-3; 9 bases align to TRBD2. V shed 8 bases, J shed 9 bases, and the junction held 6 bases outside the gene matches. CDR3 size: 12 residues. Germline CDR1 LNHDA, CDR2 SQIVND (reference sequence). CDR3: CASRLAGETQYF. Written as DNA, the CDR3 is TGTGCCAGTCGATTAGCGGGAGAAACGCAGTATTTT.

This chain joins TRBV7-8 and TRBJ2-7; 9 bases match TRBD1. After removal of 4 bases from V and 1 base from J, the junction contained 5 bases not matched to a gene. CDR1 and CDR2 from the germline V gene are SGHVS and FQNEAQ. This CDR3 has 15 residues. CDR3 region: CASSSWTGASYEQYF. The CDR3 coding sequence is TGTGCCAGCAGCTCCTGGACAGGGGCATCCTACGAGCAGTACTTC.

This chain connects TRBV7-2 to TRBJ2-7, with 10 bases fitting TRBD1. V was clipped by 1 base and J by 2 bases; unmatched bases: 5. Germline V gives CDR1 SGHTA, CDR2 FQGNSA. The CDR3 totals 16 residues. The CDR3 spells CASSLGDRGRPYEQYF. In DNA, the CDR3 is TGTGCCAGCAGCTTAGGAGACAGGGGGCGCCCCTACGAGCAGTACTTC.